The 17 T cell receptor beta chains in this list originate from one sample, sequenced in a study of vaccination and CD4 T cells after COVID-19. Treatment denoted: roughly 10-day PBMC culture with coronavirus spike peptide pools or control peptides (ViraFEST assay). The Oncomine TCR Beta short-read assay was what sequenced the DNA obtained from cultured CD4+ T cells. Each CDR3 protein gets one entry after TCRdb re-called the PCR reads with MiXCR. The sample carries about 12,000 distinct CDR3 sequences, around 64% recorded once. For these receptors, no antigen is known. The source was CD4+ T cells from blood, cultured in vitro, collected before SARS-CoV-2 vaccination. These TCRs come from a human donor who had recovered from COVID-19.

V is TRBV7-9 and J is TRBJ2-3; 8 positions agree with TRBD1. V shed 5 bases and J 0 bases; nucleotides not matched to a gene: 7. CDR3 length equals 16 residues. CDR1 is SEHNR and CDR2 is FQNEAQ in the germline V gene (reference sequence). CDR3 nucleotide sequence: TGTGCCAGCAGCCTAGGACAGGGCCCTAGCACAGATACGCAGTATTTT. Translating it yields CASSLGQGPSTDTQYF.

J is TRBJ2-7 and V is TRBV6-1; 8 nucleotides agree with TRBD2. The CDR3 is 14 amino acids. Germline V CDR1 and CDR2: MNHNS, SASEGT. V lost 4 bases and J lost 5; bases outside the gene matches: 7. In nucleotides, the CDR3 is TGTGCCAGCAGTGCCACGGGGGGGAGTCACGAGCAGTACTTC. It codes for CASSATGGSHEQYF.

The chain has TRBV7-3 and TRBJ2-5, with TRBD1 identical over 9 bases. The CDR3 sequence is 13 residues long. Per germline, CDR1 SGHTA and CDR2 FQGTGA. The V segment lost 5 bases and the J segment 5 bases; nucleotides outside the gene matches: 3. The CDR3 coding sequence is TGTGCCAGCAGCCAAGGACAGGGGGAGACCCAGTACTTC. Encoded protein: CASSQGQGETQYF. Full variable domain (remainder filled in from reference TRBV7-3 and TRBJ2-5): GAGVSQTPSNKVTEKGKYVELRCDPISGHTALYWYRQSLGQGPEFLIYFQGTGAADDSGLPNDRFFAVRPEGSVSTLKIQRTERGDSAVYLCASSQGQGETQYFGPGTRLLVL.

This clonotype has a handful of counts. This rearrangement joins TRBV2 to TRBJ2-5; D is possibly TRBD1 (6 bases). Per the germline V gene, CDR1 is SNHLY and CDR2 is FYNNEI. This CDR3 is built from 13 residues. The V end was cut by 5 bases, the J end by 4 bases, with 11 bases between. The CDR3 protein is CASSTDSRETQYF. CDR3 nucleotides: TGTGCCAGCAGTACGGACAGCAGAGAGACCCAGTACTTC.

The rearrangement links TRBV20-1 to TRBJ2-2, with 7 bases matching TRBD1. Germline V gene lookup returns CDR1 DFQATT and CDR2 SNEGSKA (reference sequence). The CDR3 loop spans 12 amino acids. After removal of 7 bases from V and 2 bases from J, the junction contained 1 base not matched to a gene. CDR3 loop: CSGQGNTGELFF. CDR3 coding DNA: TGCAGTGGACAGGGAAACACCGGGGAGCTGTTTTTT.

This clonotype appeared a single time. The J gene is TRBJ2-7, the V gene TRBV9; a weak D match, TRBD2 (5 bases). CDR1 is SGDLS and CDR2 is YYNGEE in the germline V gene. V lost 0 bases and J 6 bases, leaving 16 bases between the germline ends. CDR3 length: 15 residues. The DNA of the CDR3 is TGTGCCAGCAGCGTAGCCCCCCTGGATGGGAGCGAGCAGTACTTC. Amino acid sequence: CASSVAPLDGSEQYF.

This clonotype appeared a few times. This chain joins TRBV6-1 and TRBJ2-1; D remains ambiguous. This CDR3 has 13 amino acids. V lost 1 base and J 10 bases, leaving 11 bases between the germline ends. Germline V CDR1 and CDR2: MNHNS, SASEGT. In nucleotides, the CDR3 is TGTGCCAGCAGTGAAGAGGTAGCCCTGGAGCAGTTCTTC. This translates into CASSEEVALEQFF.

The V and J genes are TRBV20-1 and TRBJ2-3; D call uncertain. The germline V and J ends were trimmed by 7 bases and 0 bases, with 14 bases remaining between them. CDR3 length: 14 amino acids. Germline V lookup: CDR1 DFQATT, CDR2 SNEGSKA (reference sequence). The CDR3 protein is CSVVAGASTDTQYF. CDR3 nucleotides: TGCAGTGTCGTCGCCGGCGCTAGCACAGATACGCAGTATTTT.

The chain's CDR3 is CASSAVRDYTSYEQYF. Here the CDR3 DNA reads TGTGCCAGCTCAGCTGTGCGGGACTATACCTCCTACGAGCAGTACTTC. The rearrangement joins TRBV18 to TRBJ2-7; 7 bases are a match to TRBD2. This CDR3 comprises 16 residues. The junction had 10 bases not matched to a gene; V was cut back by 5 bases and J by 0 bases. CDR1 KGHSH and CDR2 LQKENI come from the germline V gene.

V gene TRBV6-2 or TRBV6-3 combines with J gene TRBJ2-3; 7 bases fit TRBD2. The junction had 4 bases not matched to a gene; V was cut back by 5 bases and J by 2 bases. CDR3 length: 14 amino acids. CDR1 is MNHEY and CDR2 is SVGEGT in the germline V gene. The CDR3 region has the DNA TGTGCCAGCAGTCGAGGGAGGGACACAGATACGCAGTATTTT. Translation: CASSRGRDTDTQYF.

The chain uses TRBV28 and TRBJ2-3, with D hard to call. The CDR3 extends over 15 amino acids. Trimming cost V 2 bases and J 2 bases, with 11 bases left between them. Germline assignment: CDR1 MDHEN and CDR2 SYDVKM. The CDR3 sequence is CASSLLEVFTDTQYF. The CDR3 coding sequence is TGTGCCAGCAGTTTACTCGAGGTTTTCACAGATACGCAGTATTTT.

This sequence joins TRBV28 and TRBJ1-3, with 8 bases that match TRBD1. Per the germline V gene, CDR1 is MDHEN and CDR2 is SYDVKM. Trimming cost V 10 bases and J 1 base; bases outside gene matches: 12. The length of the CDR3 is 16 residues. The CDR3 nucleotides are TGTGCCACCCTGGACAGGGCGACGGAGTCTGGAAACACCATATATTTT. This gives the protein CATLDRATESGNTIYF. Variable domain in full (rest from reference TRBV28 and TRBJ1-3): DVKVTQSSRYLVKRTGEKVFLECVQDMDHENMFWYRQDPGLGLRLIYFSYDVKMKEKGDIPEGYSVSREKKERFSLILESASTNQTSMYLCATLDRATESGNTIYFGEGSWLTVV.

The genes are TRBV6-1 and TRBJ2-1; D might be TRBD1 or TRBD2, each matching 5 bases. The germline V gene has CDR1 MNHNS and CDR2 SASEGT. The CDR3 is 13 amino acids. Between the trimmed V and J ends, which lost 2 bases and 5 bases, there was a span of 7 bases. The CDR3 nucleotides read TGTGCCAGCAGTGAACAGGGACACAATGAGCAGTTCTTC. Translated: CASSEQGHNEQFF.

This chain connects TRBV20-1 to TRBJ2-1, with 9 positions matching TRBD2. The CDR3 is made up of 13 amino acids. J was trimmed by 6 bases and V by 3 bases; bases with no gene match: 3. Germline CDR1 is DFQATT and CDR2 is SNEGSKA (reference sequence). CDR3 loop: CSARSGRLNEQFF. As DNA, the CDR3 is TGCAGTGCTAGGAGCGGGAGGCTCAATGAGCAGTTCTTC.

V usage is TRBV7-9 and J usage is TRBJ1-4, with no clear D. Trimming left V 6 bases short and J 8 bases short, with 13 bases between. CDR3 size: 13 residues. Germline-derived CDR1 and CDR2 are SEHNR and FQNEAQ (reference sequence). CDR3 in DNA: TGTGCCAGCAGGCGAACAGAAGGGGAAAAACTGTTTTTT. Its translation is CASRRTEGEKLFF.

The CDR3 DNA reads as TGTGCCACCAGTGGGCCCGGACAGGGGGGAACCTACGAGCAGTACTTC. Amino acids: CATSGPGQGGTYEQYF. The chain joins TRBV24-1 to TRBJ2-7, with 10 bases aligning to TRBD1. The CDR3 sequence is 16 residues long. The V segment lost 5 bases and the J segment 2 bases; nucleotides outside the gene matches: 8. Germline V gene data show CDR1 as KGHDR and CDR2 as SFDVKD.

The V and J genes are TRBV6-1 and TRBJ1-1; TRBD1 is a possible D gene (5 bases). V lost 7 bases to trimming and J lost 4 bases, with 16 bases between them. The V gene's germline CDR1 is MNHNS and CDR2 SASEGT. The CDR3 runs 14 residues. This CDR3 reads CASTPGGVGTEAFF. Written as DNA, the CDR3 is TGTGCCAGCACCCCGGGGGGGGTAGGCACTGAAGCTTTCTTT.